These T cell receptor beta chains were read from a single sample in a study of blood T cell repertoires in COVID-19. Clones were sequenced by immunoSEQ multiplex PCR, and TCRdb holds only the in-frame ones, with some missing. Of about 170,000 clones in the sample, around 78% are singletons; the top ten hold 4% to 4.5%. Source material: PBMCs or T cells enriched from blood (not recorded which). The receptors stem from a woman in her forties or fifties who had recovered from COVID-19. CDR3s include the opening cysteine and the closing phenylalanine or tryptophan. The D gene is left open where the match is weak. Where a row states a size, it is once, few, many or the class of an expanded clone; other rows omit it.

j_call | d_call | clone_size | v_call | cdr3_nt | cdr3_aa
TRBJ1-1 | - | - | TRBV24-1 | TGTGCCACCGGCAGGGAAGAAGCTTTCTTT | CATGREEAFF
TRBJ1-2 | - | - | TRBV12-3/TRBV12-4 | TGTGCCAGCAGTGCCAGTGTCGGCTACACCTTC | CASSASVGYTF
TRBJ2-5 | TRBD2 | - | TRBV6-5 | TGTGCCAGCAGTTACTGGGGGGGGGTCCCAGAGACCCAGTACTTC | CASSYWGGVPETQYF
TRBJ2-1 | - | - | TRBV28 | TGTGCCAGCACCTTACCTACAGGGTTAGGGGCCTACAATGAGCAGTTCTTC | CASTLPTGLGAYNEQFF
TRBJ1-3 | - | - | TRBV9 | TGTGCCAGCTCGGGGTTGTACTCTGGAAACACCATATATTTT | CASSGLYSGNTIYF
TRBJ2-2 | TRBD1 | once | TRBV28 | TGTGCCAGCAGTCCTTGGGACAGGGCCCGCGCGGAGGCCGGGGAGCTGTTTTTT | CASSPWDRARAEAGELFF
TRBJ1-2 | - | - | TRBV28 | TGTGCCAGCAGTGCGATGCGGTGGGGCTACACCTTC | CASSAMRWGYTF
TRBJ1-2 | TRBD1 | - | TRBV24-1 | TGTGCCACCAGTGATGACAGGGCCCTCAAAGGCTACACCTTC | CATSDDRALKGYTF
TRBJ2-6 | - | - | TRBV3-1/TRBV3-2 | TGTGCCAGCAGCCAAGAAAACAGAATGTATGCGCATCTCTCTGGGGCCAACGTCCTGACTTTC | CASSQENRMYAHLSGANVLTF
TRBJ2-3 | - | - | TRBV29-1 | TGCAGCGTTGATACCCCCTTGGCGGAAAGCACAGATACGCAGTATTTT | CSVDTPLAESTDTQYF